This TCR beta chain derives from a study of CD8+CD57+ T cells in acquired aplastic anemia. Study background: DNA from sorted CD4+ and CD8+ cells averaged roughly 3.2 ug. There were roughly 9.8 million reads, on average, for CD4+ cells from healthy donors.

Both TCR beta VDJ combination and CDR3 sequence profiling were carried out. Genomic DNA was the template for this profiling. One entry per CDR3 protein results from TCRdb running MiXCR on the reads. The sample holds a few hundred thousand distinct CDR3 sequences, under 80% seen once. Findings of the study overall: Between patients and controls, around 27 CD8+ CDR3 sequences were found in common. Significant differences in CD8+ Simpson's diversity were not observed between patients and controls.

With respect to this clonotype: As yet, its antigen is unknown.

Trimming left V 0 bases short and J 5 bases short, with 15 bases between. Germline CDR1 and CDR2: SGHRS and YFSETQ. CDR3 length: 16 amino acids. The genes are TRBV5-1 and TRBJ2-1; D is undetermined. Sample: sorted CD4+, CD8+, or CD8+CD57+ T cells (not recorded which) from PBMCs. The receptor comes from a human donor in good health, serving as a control. The CDR3 region is CASSLGGSVGNNEQFF. The DNA for the CDR3 is TGCGCCAGCAGCTTGGGAGGCAGCGTTGGGAACAATGAGCAGTTCTTC.